This T cell receptor (beta chain) was sequenced during a study of identical twins. Study-wide results and limits: Beta clonotypes that were abundant in cord blood contained fewer insertions, a pattern absent from memory repertoires.

A universal primer site was incorporated via template switching, and the cDNA contained unique molecular identifiers. TCRdb re-analysed the 5' RACE reads in MiXCR, keeping a single row per CDR3 protein. The table includes some 260,000 distinct CDR3 sequences, around 15% detected once. Comments on this clonotype: Its antigen is not identified.

Germline V gene data show CDR1 as LNHDA and CDR2 as SQIVND (reference sequence). CDR3 length: 11 residues. V shed 10 bases and J shed 11 bases, with 17 bases lying between them. The sequencing input was memory (CD45RO+) T cells sorted from blood. The genes are TRBV19 and TRBJ1-1, with a possible D match to TRBD1 (6 bases). The sequence came from a woman in her late teens or twenties in good health. The chain's CDR3 is CATNTGIRAFF. The CDR3 bases are TGTGCCACGAACACAGGGATAAGGGCTTTCTTT.